The TCR beta chain under discussion was sequenced for a study of shared clonotypes between healthy human individuals. 200 to 250 ng DNA, about 33,000 T cell genomes, went into each sorted-subset replicate PCR. The method was immunoSEQ multiplex PCR; TCRdb's version includes in-frame clones alone and lacks a portion of them. Counted here are roughly 2 million clones, nearly 97% occurring once; the ten biggest clones make up 0.13%. Germline CDR1 is MDHEN and CDR2 is SYDVKM. J was trimmed by 8 bases and V by 5 bases; bases with no gene match: 9. This CDR3 is 15 amino acids long. The chain joins TRBV28 to TRBJ1-4, with 9 bases identical to TRBD1. The source of this sequence is a young man in good health. Sequenced material: naive CD4+ T cells sorted from blood. Documented subset: CD45RA+ positively selected. The CDR3 loop is CASSQRTGAREKLFF. The CDR3 DNA is TGTGCCAGCAGTCAGCGGACAGGGGCTCGCGAAAAACTGTTTTTT.